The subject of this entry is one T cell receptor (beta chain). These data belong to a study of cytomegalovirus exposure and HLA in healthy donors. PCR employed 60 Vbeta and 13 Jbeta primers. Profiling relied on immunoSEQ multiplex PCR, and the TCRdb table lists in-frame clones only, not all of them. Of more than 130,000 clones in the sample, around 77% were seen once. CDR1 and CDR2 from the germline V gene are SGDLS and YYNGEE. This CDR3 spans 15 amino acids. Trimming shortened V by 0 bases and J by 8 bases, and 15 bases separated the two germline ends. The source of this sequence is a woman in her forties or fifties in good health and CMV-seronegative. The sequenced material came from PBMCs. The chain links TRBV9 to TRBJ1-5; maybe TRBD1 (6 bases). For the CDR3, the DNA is TGTGCCAGCAGCGTAGGGGGGGGGCGGGGGGAGCCCCAGCATTTT. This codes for CASSVGGGRGEPQHF.